The 17 T cell receptor beta chains in this list originate from one sample, sequenced in a study of T cell changes during pregnancy in multiple sclerosis. TCRdb's table, derived via immunoSEQ multiplex PCR, lists solely in-frame clones and lacks some. The profile covers about 80,000 clones, with about 92% appearing a single time and 0.21% taken by the ten largest. Sequences were derived from CD4+ T cells from peripheral blood mononuclear cells, sampled before pregnancy. The source of these receptors is a female donor with multiple sclerosis, enrolled in a pregnancy study.

This sequence joins TRBV14 and TRBJ1-1, with D hard to call. The V end was cut by 3 bases, the J end by 4 bases, with 12 bases between. CDR3 length: 14 amino acids. Germline CDR1 reads SGHDN; CDR2 reads FVKESK. CDR3 sequence (DNA): TGTGCCAGCAGCCAGGTTCTTGGCAGCACTGAAGCTTTCTTT. It codes for CASSQVLGSTEAFF.

CDR3 residues: CASSKKRGPYGYTF. The CDR3 DNA is TGTGCCAGCAGCAAAAAAAGGGGGCCGTATGGCTACACCTTC. This chain joins TRBV21-1 and TRBJ1-2; TRBD1, the table's D call, was not compared with the DNA. TRBV21-1 is given as a pseudogene. The CDR3 consists of 14 residues.

The gene calls are TRBV28 and TRBJ2-6; D possibly corresponds to TRBD2 (5 bases). Trimming shortened V by 2 bases and J by 2 bases, and 7 bases separated the two germline ends. There are 15 residues in the CDR3. Germline V gives CDR1 MDHEN, CDR2 SYDVKM. CDR3: CASSLGGAGANVLTF. DNA of the CDR3: TGTGCCAGCAGTTTAGGAGGAGCTGGGGCCAACGTCCTGACTTTC.

The chain joins TRBV9 to TRBJ1-2; unclear D gene. Germline loops: CDR1 SGDLS, CDR2 YYNGEE. V lost 1 base to trimming and J lost 4 bases, with 5 bases between them. The CDR3 length is 12 residues. CDR3 protein: CASSVPVYGYTF. The DNA of the CDR3 is TGTGCCAGCAGCGTACCGGTCTATGGCTACACCTTC. The whole variable domain, filled in from reference TRBV9 and TRBJ1-2, reads DSGVTQTPKHLITATGQRVTLRCSPRSGDLSVYWYQQSLDQGLQFLIQYYNGEERAKGNILERFSAQQFPDLHSELNLSSLELGDSALYFCASSVPVYGYTFGSGTRLTVV.

The V gene is TRBV19, the J gene TRBJ2-2, with D perhaps TRBD1 (6 bases). The CDR3 contains 14 residues. Looked up from germline, CDR1 is LNHDA and CDR2 is SQIVND (reference sequence). Trimming stripped 6 bases from V and 3 bases from J, with 11 bases between. The CDR3 sequence is CASRDSADTGELFF. CDR3 in DNA: TGTGCCAGTAGGGACAGTGCGGACACCGGGGAGCTGTTTTTT. Looking up the rest from reference TRBV19 and TRBJ2-2 gives the full variable domain: DGGITQSPKYLFRKEGQNVTLSCEQNLNHDAMYWYRQDPGQGLRLIYYSQIVNDFQKGDIAEGYSVSREKKESFPLTVTSAQKNPTAFYLCASRDSADTGELFFGEGSRLTVL.

A note on this clone: Mismatch with germline at one junction end may stem from a read error. Additional DNA sequences in this sample encode the identical CDR3. The chain carries TRBV30 and TRBJ1-2, with 9 positions matching TRBD1. CDR1 and CDR2 (germline): GTSNPN, SVGIG (reference sequence). This CDR3 comprises 13 residues. For the CDR3, the DNA is TGCGCCTGGAGCCCGGACAGGGGTGGTGGCTACACCTTC. Encoded protein: CAWSPDRGGGYTF. Combining the CDR3 with reference TRBV30 and TRBJ1-2 gives the whole variable domain SQTIHQWPATLVQPVGSPLSLECTVEGTSNPNLYWYRQAAGRGLQLLFYSVGIGQISSEVPQNLSASRPQDRQFILSSKKLLLSDSGFYLCAWSPDRGGGYTFGSGTRLTVV.

The chain couples TRBV6-1 to TRBJ1-5, with 7 bases aligning to TRBD1. The CDR3 extends over 14 amino acids. Trimming at V came to 4 bases and at J to 7 bases, leaving 7 bases not matched to a gene. CDR1 and CDR2 from the germline V gene are MNHNS and SASEGT. The CDR3 coding sequence is TGTGCCAGCAGTGGACAGGGTGAGGAACAGCCCCAGCATTTT. It is translated as CASSGQGEEQPQHF.

V and J are TRBV5-8 and TRBJ2-7, with a weak D call TRBD2 (5 bases). The CDR3 length is 16 residues. Germline V lookup: CDR1 SGHTS, CDR2 YDEGEE. Trimming left V 0 bases short and J 2 bases short, with 15 bases between. CDR3 sequence reads: CASSLGWSGAAYEQYF. For the CDR3, the DNA is TGTGCCAGCAGCTTGGGGTGGAGCGGAGCGGCCTACGAGCAGTACTTC.

The chain recombines TRBV5-1 with TRBJ1-4, with TRBD1 matching 11 bases. This CDR3 has 14 residues. From germline, CDR1 is SGHRS and CDR2 YFSETQ. The junction had 3 bases not matched to a gene; V was cut back by 3 bases and J by 8 bases. CDR3 protein: CASSWGQGEEKLFF. The CDR3 DNA follows: TGCGCCAGCAGCTGGGGACAGGGGGAGGAAAAACTGTTTTTT.

The chain couples TRBV7-8 to TRBJ2-7; no definite D call. Trimming cost V 3 bases and J 0 bases, with 6 bases left between them. Germline CDR1 is SGHVS and CDR2 is FQNEAQ. The CDR3 is 13 residues long. For the CDR3, the DNA is TGTGCCAGCAGCTTGGTCAGCTCCTACGAGCAGTACTTC. Translated, it gives CASSLVSSYEQYF.

The chain uses TRBV5-4 and TRBJ2-3, with 9 bases lining up with TRBD2. V lost 1 base, J lost 1 base, and 1 base stayed unmatched. Germline CDR1 reads SGHNT; CDR2 reads YYREEE (reference sequence). There are 15 residues in the CDR3. CDR3: CASSLRTSGTDTQYF. The DNA of the CDR3 is TGTGCCAGCAGCTTGCGGACTAGCGGCACAGATACGCAGTATTTT.

This chain links TRBV7-6 with TRBJ2-5; D might be TRBD1 (5 bases). In germline, CDR1 is SGHVS, CDR2 FNYEAQ. Trimming removed 4 bases from V and 1 base from J, with 13 bases in between. The CDR3 is 15 amino acids. CDR3 bases: TGTGCCAGCAGCTCTATAGGGGCGACCCAAGAGACCCAGTACTTC. Residues: CASSSIGATQETQYF.

The chain couples TRBV27 to TRBJ2-7; 16 positions agree with TRBD2. Germline CDR1 reads MNHEY; CDR2 reads SMNVEV (reference sequence). The ends lost 5 bases at V and 4 bases at J; junction bases unmatched: 17. This CDR3 contains 20 residues. The CDR3 region has the DNA TGTGCCAGCAGTCAACAATATTCCGGGACTAGCGGGAGGGCCCGATACGAGCAGTACTTC. Its protein is CASSQQYSGTSGRARYEQYF.

The chain employs TRBV9 and TRBJ2-2; TRBD2 is a possible D gene (6 bases). Deletions cut 3 bases from V and 2 bases from J, with 14 bases between. The CDR3 is made up of 16 amino acids. CDR1 is SGDLS, CDR2 YYNGEE, per germline. The CDR3: CASSGRDGSNTGELFF. CDR3 bases: TGTGCCAGCAGCGGGAGGGATGGTAGCAACACCGGGGAGCTGTTTTTT.

This clone was counted a few times. This chain links TRBV19 with TRBJ2-2; unclear D gene. Germline V gene sequence: CDR1 LNHDA, CDR2 SQIVND (reference sequence). V lost 5 bases to trimming and J lost 1 base, with 5 bases between them. The CDR3 extends over 13 amino acids. The CDR3 nucleotides are TGTGCCAGTAGTCCCCAGAACACCGGGGAGCTGTTTTTT. This codes for CASSPQNTGELFF.

The chain uses TRBV5-5 and TRBJ2-7; the D gene is possibly TRBD1 (5 bases). This CDR3 region has 14 residues. V shed 0 bases and J shed 2 bases, with 9 bases lying between them. Germline assignment: CDR1 SGHKS and CDR2 YYEKEE (reference sequence). The CDR3 DNA reads as TGTGCCAGCAGCTTGGACAGGTTCGCCTACGAGCAGTACTTC. This translates into CASSLDRFAYEQYF.

The rearrangement uses TRBV7-9 and TRBJ2-5, with 8 bases fitting TRBD2. With 5 bases clipped from V and 5 bases from J, the junction kept 10 bases outside the gene matches. The V gene's germline CDR1 is SEHNR and CDR2 FQNEAQ (reference sequence). The CDR3 runs 15 residues. The CDR3 DNA is TGTGCCAGCAGCCCCCTCGGGGGGGGAGCGGAGACCCAGTACTTC. Its protein is CASSPLGGGAETQYF.